This TCR beta chain was identified during a study of blood T cell repertoires in COVID-19. Study processing details: Nucleated cell counts were estimated from reference gene primer amplification. Libraries were prepared by immunoSEQ multiplex PCR; TCRdb keeps only in-frame clonotypes and omits some of them. V, J and clone size derive from that table, while D and trimming were established from the DNA sequence. This table has around 160,000 clones, approximately 90% appearing once. CDR1 and CDR2 from the germline V gene are LGHNA and YNFKEQ. This CDR3 is 15 amino acids long. V lost 1 base to trimming and J lost 2 bases, with 11 bases between them.

J is TRBJ2-5 and V is TRBV4-2, with a tentative D call TRBD1 (6 bases). The clonotype originates from a man aged 18-30 years with acute or convalescent COVID-19. Sequencing was done on a sample of peripheral blood. CDR3: CASSQAADRQETQYF. The CDR3 coding sequence is TGTGCCAGCAGCCAAGCCGCCGACAGGCAAGAGACCCAGTACTTC.